The sequence of this T cell receptor beta chain was determined in a study of cytomegalovirus exposure and HLA in healthy donors. Study overall: Genotyping showed approximately 81% of 398 donors falling in the Caucasian-associated ancestry cluster. Regarding the study as a whole: Most TCR sequences showed up rarely, but some public TCRs showed up in many donors.

PCR employed 60 Vbeta and 13 Jbeta primers. Profiling relied on immunoSEQ multiplex PCR, and the TCRdb table lists in-frame clones only, not all of them. In the table there are about 140,000 clones, roughly three quarters of which are singletons. As to this clone: Its antigen is undetermined.

The receptor comes from a man aged 18 to 35 in good health and CMV-seronegative. The specimen sequenced was PBMCs.

The CDR3 DNA reads as TGTGCCAGCAGCCATCACGGGGGGCCGAACACTGAAGCTTTCTTT. Translating it yields CASSHHGGPNTEAFF. The chain has TRBV16 and TRBJ1-1; D is perhaps TRBD1 (6 bases). This CDR3 has 15 residues. Germline V gene lookup returns CDR1 KGHSY and CDR2 FQNENV. V was pared by 3 bases and J by 1 base, with 12 bases between.